This T cell receptor (beta chain) comes out of a study of blood T cells in healthy people across ages. Alongside a J-beta primer mix, a sample-barcoded 5' primer served in a second PCR lasting roughly 6 to 11 cycles. MiXCR was run by TCRdb on the 5' RACE reads, yielding one entry per CDR3 protein. The repertoire holds more than 700,000 distinct CDR3 sequences, roughly 46% seen once, with 15% to 20% in the top ten. The CDR3 has 16 amino acids. The receptor was isolated from a man aged 80 or over in good health. The chain joins TRBV12-3 or TRBV12-4 to TRBJ2-1; D tentatively fits TRBD1 or TRBD2 (5 bases each). The J call may be in error: the DNA end matches TRBJ2-7 better. The specimen was blood. Here the CDR3 reads CASRPEGWGSYNEQYF. As DNA, the CDR3 is TGTGCCAGCAGGCCCGAGGGGTGGGGATCCTACAATGAGCAGTACTTC.